This TCR beta chain was retrieved from a study of blood T cells in healthy people across ages. Remarks on this clonotype: Its antigen is still unknown.

Sample-barcoded 5' priming and a J-beta primer mix drove a second PCR of about 6 to 12 cycles. Each of the cDNA molecules was tagged by a template-switch adaptor with 12 random nucleotides. TCRdb reprocessed the 5' RACE reads via MiXCR and lists one record per CDR3 protein. The data show 540,000 or so distinct CDR3 sequences, 40% to 50% seen once. Study-wide points: Strongly correlated with naive T cell percentage was TCR beta diversity. Estimates of total diversity, which came from one million sequenced T cells, were considered to be underestimates.

V was pared by 5 bases and J by 4 bases, with 14 bases between. Germline V gene data show CDR1 as SGHAT and CDR2 as FQNNGV. CDR3 length: 14 residues. Total RNA extraction produced at least 5.5 micrograms (per sample) for the study. The sequence was collected from an older man in good health. Sample: blood. The rearrangement joins TRBV11-2 to TRBJ2-5, with D possibly being TRBD1 (6 bases). CDR3 in DNA: TGTGCCAGCAGCGTAGCCGCAGGGGCAGAGACCCAGTACTTC. Protein product: CASSVAAGAETQYF.